Listed below are T cell receptor beta chains from one sample, sequenced in a study of blood T cell repertoires in COVID-19. Clones were read by immunoSEQ multiplex PCR, and TCRdb kept only the in-frame ones, dropping some. The top ten hold over 3.5% of the sample, which has under 200,000 clones, about 87% seen once. Sequenced input: peripheral blood. These receptors were taken from a man in his late teens or twenties with active or convalescent COVID-19. Both conserved end residues are trimmed from each CDR3.

TRBJ1-3 TRBV18 ASSPPGQRRNTIY
TRBJ2-1 TRBV28 ASSSRLAGVTEQF
TRBJ1-1 TRBV11-2 ASSFLSGGQVEAF
TRBJ2-3 TRBV24-1 ATSGQGGSDTQY
TRBJ2-3 TRBV24-1 ATSDFGTGDGDTQY
TRBJ1-2 TRBV11-3 ASSLGQGHYGYT
TRBJ2-2 TRBV3-1/TRBV3-2 ASGIATGELF
TRBJ2-3 TRBV24-1 ATSDLQGQGDTQY
TRBJ2-7 TRBV27 ASSFGGLADSYEQY
TRBJ2-1 TRBV7-9 ASSPVRVSGSSSYNEQF
TRBJ1-5 TRBV2 ASKQDRAGSQPQH
TRBJ1-2 TRBV7-8 ASSLGSGGDGYT
TRBJ2-2 TRBV11-2 ASSAPPTPGELF
TRBJ1-1 TRBV4-3 ASSLVQGMNTEAF
TRBJ1-5 TRBV6-5 ASSPRGHQPQH
TRBJ1-4 TRBV5-6 ASTKAGFEKLF
TRBJ2-3 TRBV3-1/TRBV3-2 ASSHYTDTQY
TRBJ2-3 TRBV4-1 ASSRLAGGPDTDTQY
TRBJ2-3 TRBV28 ASSLYGTSGRLADTQY
TRBJ1-5 TRBV19 ASSINWDRGNQPQH
TRBJ1-1 TRBV29-1 SVDSWTEAF
TRBJ2-1 TRBV11-3 ASSLVGRRTSELKYNEQF
TRBJ1-3 TRBV24-1 ATPSPPEKGNTIY
TRBJ1-1 TRBV9 ASSTQGWTEAF
TRBJ2-7 TRBV29-1 SVVQNRELSYEQY
TRBJ2-5 TRBV11-2 ASSLNYPELETQY
TRBJ2-2 TRBV19 ASRSGTNTGELF
TRBJ1-1 TRBV7-9 ASSLKGGMNTEAF
TRBJ1-1 TRBV14 ASSQDIYRGGAF
TRBJ1-3 TRBV6-6 ASSGRQGNTIY
TRBJ1-1 TRBV29-1 SVGGPENTEAF
TRBJ1-5 TRBV27 ASSFQGGYQPQH
TRBJ1-2 TRBV5-1 ASSLGTGYGYGYT
TRBJ2-7 TRBV5-6 ASSLVVAGVAPYEQY
TRBJ2-5 TRBV10-3 AISGLAGVTETQY
TRBJ2-1 TRBV13 ASSLMPDSYNEQF
TRBJ2-5 TRBV18 ASSPQGARETQY
TRBJ2-5 TRBV7-2 ASSFPGGASETQY
TRBJ1-1 TRBV3-1/TRBV3-2 ASSQDAGSTEAF
TRBJ2-3 TRBV19 ASSSVTSGTDTQY
TRBJ2-2 TRBV7-9 ASCRGTNTGELF
TRBJ1-2 TRBV7-8 ASSFNEDYGYT
TRBJ2-5 TRBV24-1 ATSSSEGATYQETQY
TRBJ2-5 TRBV19 ASSGENQETQY
TRBJ2-7 TRBV25-1 ASQKAGDEQY
TRBJ2-3 TRBV6-1 ASSGGGAGRADTQY